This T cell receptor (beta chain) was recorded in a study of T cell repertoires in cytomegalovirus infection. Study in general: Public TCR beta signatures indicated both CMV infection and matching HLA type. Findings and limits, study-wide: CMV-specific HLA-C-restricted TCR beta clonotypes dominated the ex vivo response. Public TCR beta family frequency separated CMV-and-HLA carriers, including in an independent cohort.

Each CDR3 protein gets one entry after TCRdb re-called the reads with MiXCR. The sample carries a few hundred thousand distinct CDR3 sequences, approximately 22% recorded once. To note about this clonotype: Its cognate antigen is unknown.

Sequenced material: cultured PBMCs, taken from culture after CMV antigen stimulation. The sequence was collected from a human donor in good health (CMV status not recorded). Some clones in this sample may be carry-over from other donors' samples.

CDR3 DNA sequence: TGTGCCAGCTCACCTCGGTGGGGCTTCCAAGAGACCCAGTACTTC. It encodes CASSPRWGFQETQYF. V and J are TRBV18 and TRBJ2-5, with a possible D match to TRBD1 (5 bases). Germline loops: CDR1 KGHSH, CDR2 LQKENI. The CDR3 length is 15 residues. The germline V and J ends were trimmed by 3 bases and 1 base, with 12 bases remaining between them.